This record looks at one T cell receptor (beta chain) sequence and its context. The repertoire was sequenced with immunoSEQ multiplex PCR; TCRdb's copy has only in-frame clones and lacks some. This table holds approximately 70,000 clones, just over 90% found once. V was pared by 4 bases and J by 3 bases, with 9 bases of the junction left unmatched. This CDR3 is 15 amino acids long. CDR1 is LNHDA and CDR2 is SQIVND in the germline V gene (reference sequence). This entry belongs to a study of OX40 agonist ivuxolimab in advanced cancers. Study in general: Cohort: around 86% men, mean age about 60, aged about 20 to 90. Partial responses occurred in Three dose-escalation patients, one with hepatocellular carcinoma and two with cutaneous melanoma. Patients with prior anti-PD-1, anti-PD-L1 or anti-CTLA-4 therapy were eligible; 35% to 50% had some.

Patients were ineligible given autoimmune disease history or systemic immunosuppression. This clonotype was sampled from an adult with an advanced solid tumor such as melanoma, head and neck, liver or kidney cancer. Sequenced material: CD4+ or CD8+ T cells sorted from blood, taken in a trial of the OX40 agonist ivuxolimab. V usage is TRBV19 and J usage is TRBJ2-7; 7 nucleotides line up with TRBD1. Written as DNA, the CDR3 is TGTGCCAGTAGTAGCCGGGACAGCCATAACTACGAGCAGTACTTC. This codes for CASSSRDSHNYEQYF.